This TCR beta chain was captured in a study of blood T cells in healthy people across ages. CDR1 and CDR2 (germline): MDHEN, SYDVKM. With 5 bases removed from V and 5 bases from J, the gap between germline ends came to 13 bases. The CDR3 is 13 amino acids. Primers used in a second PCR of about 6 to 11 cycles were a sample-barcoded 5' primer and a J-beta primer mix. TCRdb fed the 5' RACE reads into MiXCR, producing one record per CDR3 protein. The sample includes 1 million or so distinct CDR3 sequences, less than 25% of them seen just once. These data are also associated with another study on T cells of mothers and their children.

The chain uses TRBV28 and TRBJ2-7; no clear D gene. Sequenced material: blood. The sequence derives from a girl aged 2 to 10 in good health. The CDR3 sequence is CASSEVGVHEQYF. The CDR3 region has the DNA TGTGCCAGCAGTGAAGTCGGTGTCCACGAGCAGTACTTC.